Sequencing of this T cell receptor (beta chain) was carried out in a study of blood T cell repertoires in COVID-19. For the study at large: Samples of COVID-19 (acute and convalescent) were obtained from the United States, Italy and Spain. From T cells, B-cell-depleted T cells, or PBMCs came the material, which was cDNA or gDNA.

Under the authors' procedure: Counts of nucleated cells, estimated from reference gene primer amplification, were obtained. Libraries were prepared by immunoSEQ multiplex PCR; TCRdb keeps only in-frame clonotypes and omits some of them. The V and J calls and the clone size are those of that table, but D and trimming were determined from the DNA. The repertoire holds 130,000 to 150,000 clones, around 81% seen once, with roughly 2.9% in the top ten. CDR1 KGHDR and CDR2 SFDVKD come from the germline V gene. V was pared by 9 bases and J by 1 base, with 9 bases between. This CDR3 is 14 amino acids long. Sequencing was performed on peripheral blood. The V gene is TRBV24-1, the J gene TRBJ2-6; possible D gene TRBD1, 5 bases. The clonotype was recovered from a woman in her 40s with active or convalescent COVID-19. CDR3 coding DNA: TGTGCCACCCAAAGGGGATCTGGGGCCAACGTCCTGACTTTC. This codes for CATQRGSGANVLTF.